Listed below are T cell receptor beta chains from one sample, sequenced in a study of T cells after yellow fever vaccination. TCRdb used MiXCR to reprocess the 5' RACE reads, holding one entry per CDR3 protein. The sample has under 300,000 distinct CDR3 sequences, about an eighth seen once; the top ten hold roughly 0.5%. The specimen was CD4+ T cells sorted from PBMCs, collected 45 days after the yellow fever booster vaccination. These receptors all come from a man between 25 and 39 years old who received the YFV17D yellow fever vaccine. The CDR3 runs from the conserved cysteine through the conserved F or W. The order of the fields is V gene, clone size, J gene, CDR3 length, D gene, CDR3 DNA, CDR3 protein. The D gene is left open where the match is weak. Not every row has a clone size; where given, it reads once, few, many or a size class.

TRBV19	.	TRBJ2-1	15	TRBD2	TGTGCCAGTAGAGCCGGGACTACCTCCTACAATGAGCAGTTCTTC	CASRAGTTSYNEQFF
TRBV5-4	.	TRBJ2-1	14	.	TGTGCCAGCAGCGCACGGGACGCTTACAATGAGCAGTTCTTC	CASSARDAYNEQFF
TRBV5-1	few	TRBJ2-7	15	TRBD2	TGCGCCAGCAGCGACGGGACTAGCGGGCTTTACGAGCAGTACTTC	CASSDGTSGLYEQYF
TRBV29-1	few	TRBJ2-7	11	.	TGCAGCGTTGAGGGAGTCGGCGAGCAGTACTTC	CSVEGVGEQYF
TRBV24-1	.	TRBJ2-7	15	.	TGTGCCACCAGTGATCCAGGGAAAGGGTCCTACGAGCAGTACTTC	CATSDPGKGSYEQYF
TRBV29-1	.	TRBJ1-4	13	.	TGCAGCGCCCGTCGTGGGCCCGACGAAAAACTGTTTTTT	CSARRGPDEKLFF
TRBV2	.	TRBJ2-1	13	.	TGTGCCAGCAGTGAATCGGACAGCGGAGAGCAGTTCTTC	CASSESDSGEQFF
TRBV7-2	few	TRBJ1-1	16	.	TGTGCCAGCAGCCGTCAGGGTTCGTCGACGGGGACTGAAGCTTTCTTT	CASSRQGSSTGTEAFF
TRBV2	.	TRBJ2-1	11	.	TGTGCCAGCAGTGAAGTAAATGAGCAGTTCTTC	CASSEVNEQFF
TRBV5-6	.	TRBJ2-1	12	.	TGTGCCAGCAGCGATCCACTGGGGCGGCAGTTCTTC	CASSDPLGRQFF
TRBV9	.	TRBJ2-7	13	TRBD2	TGTGCCAGCGGGAAGCGGGAGGCCTACGAGCAGTACTTC	CASGKREAYEQYF
TRBV28	many	TRBJ2-7	14	.	TGTGCCAGCAGTTTTTCGGGAGGGGGCAACGAGCAGTACTTC	CASSFSGGGNEQYF
TRBV20-1	.	TRBJ2-1	13	TRBD2	TGCAGTGCAACTAGCGGGAGGGAAAATGAGCAGTTCTTC	CSATSGRENEQFF
TRBV20-1	many	TRBJ2-7	13	.	TGCAGTGCTAGACCCGGGAAGAGCTACGAGCAGTACTTC	CSARPGKSYEQYF
TRBV27	few	TRBJ2-7	15	TRBD2	TGTGCCAGCAGCCCCAGGACTAGCGGGATCTACGAGCAGTACTTC	CASSPRTSGIYEQYF
TRBV20-1	few	TRBJ2-2	16	TRBD2	TGCAGTGCTAGACACCCGGGACTAGGGGAAACCGGGGAGCTGTTTTTT	CSARHPGLGETGELFF
TRBV6-5	.	TRBJ2-3	15	.	TGTGCCAGCAGTTACTACGGTACTAGCACAGATACGCAGTATTTT	CASSYYGTSTDTQYF
TRBV29-1	.	TRBJ1-1	16	TRBD1	TGCAGCGTTGGGGGGCCCGGGGAGGGGGCGAACACTGAAGCTTTCTTT	CSVGGPGEGANTEAFF
TRBV11-3	.	TRBJ2-3	15	.	TGTGCCAGCAGCTTAACGGGATGGGGGACAGATACGCAGTATTTT	CASSLTGWGTDTQYF
TRBV7-2	many	TRBJ2-2	14	.	TGTGCCAGCAGCTTAGACCCGAACACCGGGGAGCTGTTTTTT	CASSLDPNTGELFF
TRBV20-1	few	TRBJ2-7	14	.	TGCAGTGCTAGAGATAACGAGGGAATCTACGAGCAGTACTTC	CSARDNEGIYEQYF
TRBV29-1	few	TRBJ2-7	14	.	TGCAGCGTTGATAATTGGGGTGAAACCTACGAGCAGTACTTC	CSVDNWGETYEQYF
TRBV5-1	.	TRBJ1-6	18	.	TGCGCCAGCAGCTTGCGGGCAGGGGAACCCACTGGGGCTTCACCCCTCCACTTT	CASSLRAGEPTGASPLHF
TRBV27	.	TRBJ2-1	15	.	TGTGCCAGCAGTTTAAGAGGGCAGCCCTACAATGAGCAGTTCTTC	CASSLRGQPYNEQFF
TRBV5-6	few	TRBJ2-1	17	.	TGTGCCAGCAGCTTGGCCTTCGGCCAGGGTATCGGCAATGAGCAGTTCTTC	CASSLAFGQGIGNEQFF
TRBV19	once	TRBJ1-5	12	.	TGTGCCAGTAAGGACGGAAATCAGCCCCAGCATTTT	CASKDGNQPQHF
TRBV5-6	.	TRBJ2-1	13	.	TGTGCCAGCAGCTCCCAGCGTAGGGGTGAGCAGTTCTTC	CASSSQRRGEQFF
TRBV6-2/TRBV6-3	few	TRBJ2-1	13	TRBD2	TGTGCCAGCACCCGGACTAGTTACAATGAGCAGTTCTTC	CASTRTSYNEQFF
TRBV6-5	few	TRBJ2-5	15	TRBD2	TGTGCCAGCAGTTACGATCGACTAGCGGGTTCGTTGCAGTACTTC	CASSYDRLAGSLQYF
TRBV7-6	few	TRBJ2-3	16	.	TGTGCCAGCAGCTTAGCGGCGGGGCGGAACACAGATACGCAGTATTTT	CASSLAAGRNTDTQYF
TRBV27	few	TRBJ2-6	16	.	TGTGCCAGCAGTTCACCGCGACGCTCTGGGGCCAACGTCCTGACTTTC	CASSSPRRSGANVLTF
TRBV7-2	.	TRBJ2-3	16	TRBD2	TGTGCCAGCAGCCCTGGATGGGGGAGGGACACAGATACGCAGTATTTT	CASSPGWGRDTDTQYF
TRBV14	.	TRBJ2-1	16	.	TGTGCCAGCAGCATCGGAGGGGCCGCCGTGTACAATGAGCAGTTCTTC	CASSIGGAAVYNEQFF
TRBV20-1	few	TRBJ2-3	14	.	TGCAGTGCGCCCTCCGGGAGTGGGACAGATACGCAGTATTTT	CSAPSGSGTDTQYF
TRBV6-5	few	TRBJ2-7	11	.	TGTGCCAGCAGTAATTCAGGAGAGCAGTACTTC	CASSNSGEQYF
TRBV12-3/TRBV12-4	.	TRBJ2-1	13	TRBD2	TGTGCCAGCAGTCCCGGACTAGCGGGAAAGCAGTTCTTC	CASSPGLAGKQFF
TRBV7-2	.	TRBJ1-5	15	.	TGTGCCAGCAGGGAGGGACTTCTCAGCAATCAGCCCCAGCATTTT	CASREGLLSNQPQHF
TRBV29-1	few	TRBJ2-1	17	TRBD2	TGCAGCGTACAGAGACTAGCGGGAGGGCCTTTAGACAATGAGCAGTTCTTC	CSVQRLAGGPLDNEQFF
TRBV6-1	.	TRBJ2-3	15	TRBD2	TGTGCCAGCAGCCCACGGAGCGGGAGGACAGATGCGCAGTATTTT	CASSPRSGRTDAQYF
TRBV25-1	few	TRBJ1-2	14	TRBD1	TGTGCCAGCAGTGCAACGACAGGGTTCTATGGCTACACCTTC	CASSATTGFYGYTF